This TCR beta chain derives from a study of T cell responses to AZD1222 COVID-19 vaccine. The protocol was immunoSEQ multiplex PCR, while the TCRdb copy is restricted to in-frame clones and leaves out a portion. The sample lists roughly 97,000 clones; about 89% were seen once. Notes on the study in general: Nearly half of the spike-specific TCRs reportedly recognize variant regions that carry no mutations. There were mostly white British donors and more females than males, and clonal diversity was possibly underestimated. It was only six AZD1222 recipients who were seropositive at baseline. Following two doses of AZD1222, Spike-specific TCR breadth and depth rose.

Regarding this clone: Its antigen is currently unknown.

V lost 1 base and J lost 7; bases outside the gene matches: 2. The CDR3 covers 14 residues. Germline CDR1 is MGHRA and CDR2 is YSYEKL. The receptor's source is an adult who received the MenACWY meningococcal vaccine as a control. The chain is built from TRBV4-1 and TRBJ2-2, with 8 bases matching TRBD1. This material consisted of peripheral blood, taken 28 days after the second dose of the MenACWY control vaccine. This CDR3 is CASSQVTGGGELFF. The CDR3 nucleotides read TGCGCCAGCAGCCAAGTAACAGGGGGCGGGGAGCTGTTTTTT.